A selection of T cell receptor beta chains follows, all from one sample in a study of T cells in Graves' hyperthyroidism and ophthalmopathy. TCRdb re-called the multiplex PCR reads through MiXCR, storing one row per CDR3 protein. The sample holds about 600,000 distinct CDR3 sequences, 13% to 15% seen once. Sequenced input: blood. Source of these receptors: a woman aged 18-29 years with Graves' ophthalmopathy. Each CDR3 is given with its conserved first and last residue. The D gene is left open where the match is weak. Clone size appears in some rows only: once, few, many, or a class for an expanded clone.

j_gene,abundance,v_gene,len,d_gene,CDR3nt,CDR3aa
TRBJ2-7,many,TRBV29-1,14,TRBD1,TGCAGCGTTCGATATGGGACAGGGGGCTACGAGCAGTACTTC,CSVRYGTGGYEQYF
TRBJ2-7,.,TRBV29-1,18,TRBD1,TGCAGCGTTACCGGACAGGGGGGGAGGCGGGAGATAACCTACGAGCAGTACTTC,CSVTGQGGRREITYEQYF
TRBJ2-2,few,TRBV9,10,.,TGTGCCAGCGGCTCGGGGGAGCTGTTTTTT,CASGSGELFF
TRBJ1-4,.,TRBV4-3,17,.,TGCGCCAGCAGCCAACACCGGGACACGTACCAGAATGAAAAACTGTTTTTT,CASSQHRDTYQNEKLFF
TRBJ2-1,.,TRBV6-4,17,TRBD2,TGTGCCAGCAGTGACTCGAAACTAGCGGGAGTCGTGGCTGAGCAGTTCTTC,CASSDSKLAGVVAEQFF
TRBJ1-2,many,TRBV2,16,TRBD1,TGTGCCAGCAGCCTTAGAGGGGGCGGCCCAGGCTATGGCTACACCTTC,CASSLRGGGPGYGYTF
TRBJ2-1,many,TRBV7-2,14,.,TGTGCCAGCAGCTTATGGGACCTCTACAATGAGCAGTTCTTC,CASSLWDLYNEQFF
TRBJ2-7,.,TRBV18,17,.,TGTGCCAGCTCACCACCGTTCCCGTTAACTAACTCCTACGAGCAGTACTTC,CASSPPFPLTNSYEQYF
TRBJ2-5,.,TRBV6-2/TRBV6-3,15,TRBD2,TGTGCCAGCAGTAGACGGACTAGCGGGATAGTGACCCAGTACTTC,CASSRRTSGIVTQYF
TRBJ1-2,.,TRBV28,13,.,TGTGCCAGCAGTTTGAGTTATGACTATGGCTACACCTTC,CASSLSYDYGYTF
TRBJ2-4,many,TRBV7-9,16,.,TGTGCCAGCAGCCTCTTGGGGGGTAATCCCAAAAACATTCAGTACTTC,CASSLLGGNPKNIQYF
TRBJ2-1,many,TRBV2,18,TRBD2,TGTGCCAGCAGTGATTTCCTTCCGAGCGGGAGATCTTACAATGAGCAGTTCTTC,CASSDFLPSGRSYNEQFF
TRBJ2-5,many,TRBV7-7,17,TRBD2,TGTGCTAGCAGCTTATCCGGCGGGACACCGGGGGGGGAGACCCAGTACTTC,CASSLSGGTPGGETQYF
TRBJ2-1,many,TRBV3-1,14,.,TGTGCCAGCAGCCAAGAACTAGCTGTCAATGAGCAGTTCTTC,CASSQELAVNEQFF
TRBJ2-1,many,TRBV12-3/TRBV12-4,12,.,TGTGCCAGCAGTCCAAATGGGGGGGAGCAGTTCTTC,CASSPNGGEQFF
TRBJ2-3,many,TRBV10-3,14,TRBD2,TGTGCCATCAGGACTAGCGGGAGAGAAGATACGCAGTATTTT,CAIRTSGREDTQYF
TRBJ2-5,few,TRBV9,16,.,TGTGCCAGCAGCGCCTCCACCACTAGCATCAAAGAGACCCAGTACTTC,CASSASTTSIKETQYF
TRBJ1-2,many,TRBV28,13,.,TGTGCCAGCAGTTCTTCAGAAATCTATGGCTACACCTTC,CASSSSEIYGYTF
TRBJ1-1,many,TRBV4-3,14,.,TGCGCCAGCAGCCAAGATCGCACATCACCGACTGCTTTCTTT,CASSQDRTSPTAFF
TRBJ1-1,few,TRBV9,16,.,TGTGCCAGCAGCGTAGGTGGAGGGACACCGAACACTGAAGCTTTCTTT,CASSVGGGTPNTEAFF
TRBJ2-1,many,TRBV7-9,15,TRBD2,TGTGCCAGCAGTCCCGGGACTAGCGTTAGCAATGAGCAGTTCTTC,CASSPGTSVSNEQFF
TRBJ2-3,many,TRBV12-3/TRBV12-4,11,.,TGTGCCAGCACTCACACAGATACGCAGTATTTT,CASTHTDTQYF
TRBJ2-7,.,TRBV19,16,.,TGTGCCAGTAGTACTCGGACAGACCCAATCCCCTACGAGCAGTACTTC,CASSTRTDPIPYEQYF
TRBJ1-6,many,TRBV28,15,.,TGTGCCAGCAGTTCACACAGGGTGTTGGATTCACCCCTCCACTTT,CASSSHRVLDSPLHF
TRBJ2-2,many,TRBV3-1,16,TRBD2,TGTGCCAGCAGCCCTCAACTAGCGGGAGACACCGGGGAGCTGTTTTTT,CASSPQLAGDTGELFF
TRBJ2-1,.,TRBV5-4,17,TRBD2,TGTGCCAGCAGCTTGGGTGATGGCGGGAGGCGCCACAATGAGCAGTTCTTC,CASSLGDGGRRHNEQFF
TRBJ2-1,many,TRBV5-1,13,.,TGCGCCAGCGGGCTCAGCTCCTACAATGAGCAGTTCTTC,CASGLSSYNEQFF